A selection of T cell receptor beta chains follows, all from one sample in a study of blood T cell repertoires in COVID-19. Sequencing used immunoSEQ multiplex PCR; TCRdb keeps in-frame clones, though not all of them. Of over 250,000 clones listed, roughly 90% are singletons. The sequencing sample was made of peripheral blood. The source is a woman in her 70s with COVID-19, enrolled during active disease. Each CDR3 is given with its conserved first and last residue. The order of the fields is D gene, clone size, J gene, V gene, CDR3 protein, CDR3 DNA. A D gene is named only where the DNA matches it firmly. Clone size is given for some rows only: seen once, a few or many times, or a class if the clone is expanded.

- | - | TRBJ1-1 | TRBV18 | CASSPATRDTEAFF | TGTGCCAGCTCACCAGCGACTAGGGACACTGAAGCTTTCTTT
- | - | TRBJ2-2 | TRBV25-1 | CASSYGTSNTGELFF | TGTGCCAGCAGTTACGGTACTTCTAACACCGGGGAGCTGTTTTTT
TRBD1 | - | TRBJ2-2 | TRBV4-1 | CASSHLGQVGGELFF | TGCGCCAGCAGCCACCTCGGACAGGTTGGCGGGGAGCTGTTTTTT
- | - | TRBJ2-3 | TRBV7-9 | CASSLAGLGTDTQYF | TGTGCCAGCAGCTTAGCGGGACTCGGGACAGATACGCAGTATTTT
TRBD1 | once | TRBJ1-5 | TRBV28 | CASRTQGLGQPQHF | TGTGCCAGCAGAACACAGGGGCTGGGGCAGCCCCAGCATTTT
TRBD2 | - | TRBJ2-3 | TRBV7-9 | CASSLELAGDTQYF | TGTGCCAGCAGCTTAGAACTAGCGGGAGATACGCAGTATTTT
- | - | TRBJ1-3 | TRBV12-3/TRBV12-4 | CASSFVPGNTIYF | TGTGCCAGCAGTTTCGTTCCGGGAAACACCATATATTTT
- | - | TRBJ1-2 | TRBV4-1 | CASSQDNRVYGYTF | TGCGCCAGCAGCCAAGATAATCGGGTTTATGGCTACACCTTC
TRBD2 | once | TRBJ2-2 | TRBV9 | CASSVELAGSTNTGELFF | TGTGCCAGCAGCGTAGAGCTAGCGGGGTCCACGAACACCGGGGAGCTGTTTTTT
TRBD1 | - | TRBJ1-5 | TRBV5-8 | CASSFVSGGISNQPQHF | TGTGCCAGCAGCTTTGTCTCAGGGGGGATAAGCAATCAGCCCCAGCATTTT
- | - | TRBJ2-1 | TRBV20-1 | CRDRGNEQFF | TGCAGAGATAGGGGAAATGAGCAGTTCTTC
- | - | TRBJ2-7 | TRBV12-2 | CASRIRPSRHYEQYF | TGTGCAAGTCGCATTAGACCTAGTAGGCATTACGAGCAGTACTTC
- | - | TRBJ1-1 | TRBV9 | CASSVEGGGTEAFF | TGTGCCAGCAGCGTAGAGGGAGGGGGCACTGAAGCTTTCTTT
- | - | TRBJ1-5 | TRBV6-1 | CASSEGQGNQPQHF | TGTGCCAGCAGTGAAGGGCAGGGTAATCAGCCCCAGCATTTT
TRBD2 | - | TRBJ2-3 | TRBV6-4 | CASSGKRGGGNTQYF | TGTGCCAGCAGTGGAAAGCGGGGGGGCGGGAACACGCAGTATTTT
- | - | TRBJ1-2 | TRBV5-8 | CASSSFGGSNYGYTF | TGTGCCAGCAGCTCCTTTGGGGGGAGTAACTATGGCTACACCTTC
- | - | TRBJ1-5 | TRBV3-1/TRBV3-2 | CASSPSRGDSNQPQHF | TGTGCCAGCAGCCCCAGCCGCGGGGATAGCAATCAGCCCCAGCATTTT
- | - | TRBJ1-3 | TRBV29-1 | CSVEDRQSGNTIYF | TGCAGCGTTGAAGATCGACAGTCTGGAAACACCATATATTTT
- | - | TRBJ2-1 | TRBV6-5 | CASRRAGALGEQFF | TGTGCCAGCAGGAGGGCGGGGGCCCTAGGAGAGCAGTTCTTC
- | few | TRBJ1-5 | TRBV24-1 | CATGTPGSNQPQHF | TGTGCCACCGGTACTCCAGGAAGCAATCAGCCCCAGCATTTT
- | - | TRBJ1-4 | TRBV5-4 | CASSSRALNEKLFF | TGTGCCAGCAGCTCGAGGGCCCTTAATGAAAAACTGTTTTTT
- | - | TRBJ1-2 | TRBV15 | CATSLQLDSDYGYTF | TGTGCCACCAGCCTACAGCTGGACAGTGACTATGGCTACACCTTC
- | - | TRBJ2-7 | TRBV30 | CAWRPLLEGYEQYF | TGTGCCTGGAGACCTCTTTTGGAGGGCTACGAGCAGTACTTC
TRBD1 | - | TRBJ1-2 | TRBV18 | CASSRKQGAEGYTF | TGTGCCAGCTCTCGAAAGCAGGGGGCCGAAGGCTACACCTTC
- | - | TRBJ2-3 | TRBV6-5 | CASRTSNTADTQYF | TGTGCCAGCAGGACTTCCAACACCGCAGATACGCAGTATTTT
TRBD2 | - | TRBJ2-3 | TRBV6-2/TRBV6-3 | CASSKRLAYTDTQYF | TGTGCCAGCAGCAAAAGACTAGCATACACAGATACGCAGTATTTT
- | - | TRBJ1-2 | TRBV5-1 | CASSPGEFNGYTF | TGCGCCAGCAGCCCGGGGGAGTTTAATGGCTACACCTTC
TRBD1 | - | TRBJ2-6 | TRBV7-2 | CASSLTGGTSGANVLTF | TGTGCCAGCAGCCTGACAGGGGGCACCTCTGGGGCCAACGTCCTGACTTTC
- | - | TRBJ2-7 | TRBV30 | CAWSPGRGSGPHEQYF | TGTGCCTGGAGTCCAGGACGGGGTTCGGGTCCCCACGAGCAGTACTTC
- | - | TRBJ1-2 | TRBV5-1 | CASSLLAGDGGYTF | TGCGCCAGCAGCTTGTTGGCAGGGGATGGCGGCTACACCTTC
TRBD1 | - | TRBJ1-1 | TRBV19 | CASSVVGGTGEAFF | TGTGCCAGTAGTGTAGTGGGGGGGACAGGTGAAGCTTTCTTT
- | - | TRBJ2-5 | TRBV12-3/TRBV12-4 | CASSPFRETQYF | TGTGCCAGCAGTCCCTTTCGGGAGACCCAGTACTTC
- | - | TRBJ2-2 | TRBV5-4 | CASSLKGQELFF | TGTGCCAGCAGCTTGAAAGGACAGGAGCTGTTTTTT
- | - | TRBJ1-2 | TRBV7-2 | CASSPWTTPNYGYTF | TGTGCCAGCAGCCCTTGGACAACCCCTAACTATGGCTACACCTTC
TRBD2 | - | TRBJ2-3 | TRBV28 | CASSLTSGSTDTQYF | TGTGCCAGCAGCCTAACTAGCGGAAGCACAGATACGCAGTATTTT
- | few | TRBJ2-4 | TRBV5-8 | CASSFRRVAGAKNIQYF | TGTGCCAGCAGCTTTAGGAGAGTAGCCGGAGCCAAAAACATTCAGTACTTC
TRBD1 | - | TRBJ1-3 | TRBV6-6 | CASIRQGATGNTIYF | TGTGCCAGCATCCGACAGGGGGCCACTGGAAACACCATATATTTT
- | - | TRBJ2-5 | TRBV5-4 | CASSALGAGPQETQYF | TGTGCCAGCAGCGCCTTGGGAGCCGGGCCTCAAGAGACCCAGTACTTC
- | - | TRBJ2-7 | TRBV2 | CASSERGGKSSYEQYF | TGTGCCAGCAGTGAAAGGGGGGGCAAAAGCTCCTACGAGCAGTACTTC
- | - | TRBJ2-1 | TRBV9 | CASSLLGNEQFF | TGTGCCAGCAGCTTACTAGGAAATGAGCAGTTCTTC
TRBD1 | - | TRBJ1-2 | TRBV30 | CAWSDLGTGLNYGYTF | TGTGCCTGGAGTGATCTCGGGACAGGGCTTAATTATGGCTACACCTTC
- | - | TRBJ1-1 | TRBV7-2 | CASSLVAGPLNTEAFF | TGTGCCAGCAGCTTAGTGGCAGGGCCCTTGAACACTGAAGCTTTCTTT
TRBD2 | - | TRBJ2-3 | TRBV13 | CASSLGVSGGRDTQYF | TGTGCCAGCAGCTTAGGGGTTAGCGGGGGAAGAGATACGCAGTATTTT
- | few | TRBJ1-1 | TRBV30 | CASGGGRNTEAFF | TGTGCCTCCGGCGGGGGCAGAAACACTGAAGCTTTCTTT
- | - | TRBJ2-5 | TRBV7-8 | CASSLPFVGGGMETQYF | TGTGCCAGCAGCTTACCCTTTGTCGGGGGTGGGATGGAGACCCAGTACTTC
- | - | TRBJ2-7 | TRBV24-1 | CATSASGSYEQYF | TGTGCCACCAGTGCCTCAGGCTCCTACGAGCAGTACTTC
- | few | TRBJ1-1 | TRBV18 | CASSPNWGGSMNTEAFF | TGTGCCAGCTCACCCAATTGGGGGGGATCGATGAACACTGAAGCTTTCTTT
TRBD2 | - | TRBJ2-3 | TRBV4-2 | CASSQDSLATDTQYF | TGTGCCAGCAGCCAAGATTCACTAGCGACAGATACGCAGTATTTT